Listed below are T cell receptor beta chains from one sample, sequenced in a study of T cell responses to AZD1222 COVID-19 vaccine. TCRdb's table, derived via immunoSEQ multiplex PCR, lists solely in-frame clones and lacks some. The table shows roughly 150,000 clones, with about 90% occurring only once. Specimen: peripheral blood, collected on day 0 of AZD1222 vaccination. These receptors were taken from an adult in good health. CDR3s include the opening cysteine and the closing phenylalanine or tryptophan. Fields, in order: V gene, J gene, CDR3 protein.

V gene: TRBV6-5
J gene: TRBJ1-2
CDR3 protein: CASRTHSPLTFYTF

V gene: TRBV6-1
J gene: TRBJ1-5
CDR3 protein: CASSGTGGVGNQPQHF

V gene: TRBV11-2
J gene: TRBJ2-7
CDR3 protein: CASSLVGLAEYEQYF

V gene: TRBV5-1
J gene: TRBJ2-7
CDR3 protein: CASSSRGETYEQYF

V gene: TRBV9
J gene: TRBJ2-1
CDR3 protein: CASSVEVIGGAYNEQFF

V gene: TRBV5-1
J gene: TRBJ2-1
CDR3 protein: CASSPTGQPYNEQFF

V gene: TRBV6-4
J gene: TRBJ2-3
CDR3 protein: CASSESLDPTDTQYF

V gene: TRBV5-1
J gene: TRBJ2-1
CDR3 protein: CASSLGAGGPINEQFF

V gene: TRBV19
J gene: TRBJ1-5
CDR3 protein: CASTSPLGRRFQPQHF

V gene: TRBV5-4
J gene: TRBJ1-2
CDR3 protein: CASSFRDRGRSGYTF

V gene: TRBV4-1
J gene: TRBJ1-1
CDR3 protein: CASSGGNTEAFF

V gene: TRBV21-1
J gene: TRBJ1-4
CDR3 protein: CVSGQGIATNEKLFF

V gene: TRBV19
J gene: TRBJ1-4
CDR3 protein: CASTQPGQGGEKLFF

V gene: TRBV2
J gene: TRBJ1-2
CDR3 protein: CASRNYGYTF

V gene: TRBV11-2
J gene: TRBJ1-3
CDR3 protein: CASSLWDSGNTIYF

V gene: TRBV6-5
J gene: TRBJ2-7
CDR3 protein: CATGGTGGFQYEQYF

V gene: TRBV5-4
J gene: TRBJ1-2
CDR3 protein: CASSLGQATGYGYTF

V gene: TRBV28
J gene: TRBJ1-3
CDR3 protein: CACRQISGNTIYF

V gene: TRBV28
J gene: TRBJ2-1
CDR3 protein: CASSSGGTFNEQFF

V gene: TRBV10-3
J gene: TRBJ1-6
CDR3 protein: CAISPPGGGSPLHF

V gene: TRBV5-6
J gene: TRBJ1-2
CDR3 protein: CASSLGSSRRSYYGYTF

V gene: TRBV10-2
J gene: TRBJ2-7
CDR3 protein: CASSGLASYEQYF

V gene: TRBV11-3
J gene: TRBJ2-6
CDR3 protein: CASRTPAGANVLTF

V gene: TRBV11-3
J gene: TRBJ2-1
CDR3 protein: CASSFSGLQNEQFF

V gene: TRBV2
J gene: TRBJ2-6
CDR3 protein: CASSDRGGSGANVLTF

V gene: TRBV30
J gene: TRBJ2-7
CDR3 protein: CAWNENTPYEQYF

V gene: TRBV2
J gene: TRBJ2-1
CDR3 protein: CATRVREYNEQFF

V gene: TRBV11-1
J gene: TRBJ2-5
CDR3 protein: CASSLAIGEEETQYF

V gene: TRBV28
J gene: TRBJ2-7
CDR3 protein: CASSTTRTGTSYEQYF

V gene: TRBV7-8
J gene: TRBJ2-1
CDR3 protein: CASSLVGTSGPNNEQFF

V gene: TRBV24-1
J gene: TRBJ2-1
CDR3 protein: CATSDRDSQFF

V gene: TRBV27
J gene: TRBJ2-7
CDR3 protein: CASSPQRTSGGYEQYF

V gene: TRBV7-9
J gene: TRBJ2-1
CDR3 protein: CASSLTGVGEQFF

V gene: TRBV7-2
J gene: TRBJ2-2
CDR3 protein: CASSFVTGELFF

V gene: TRBV12-5
J gene: TRBJ2-1
CDR3 protein: CASGFFSGRNEQFF

V gene: TRBV11-2
J gene: TRBJ2-1
CDR3 protein: CASSSSLGSYNEQFF

V gene: TRBV7-9
J gene: TRBJ2-5
CDR3 protein: CASSLYGQETQYF

V gene: TRBV7-2
J gene: TRBJ1-5
CDR3 protein: CASSTMGRNQPQHF

V gene: TRBV7-2
J gene: TRBJ2-4
CDR3 protein: CASSLEKNIQYF

V gene: TRBV15
J gene: TRBJ2-3
CDR3 protein: CATSRGTGHTDTQYF

V gene: TRBV5-6
J gene: TRBJ2-2
CDR3 protein: CASSYGTSGSRGELFF

V gene: TRBV19
J gene: TRBJ2-2
CDR3 protein: CASSTISGSPTGELFF

V gene: TRBV4-2
J gene: TRBJ2-4
CDR3 protein: CASSRDRGLAKNIQYF

V gene: TRBV18
J gene: TRBJ2-4
CDR3 protein: CASSPDLGLAANIQYF

V gene: TRBV4-3
J gene: TRBJ2-1
CDR3 protein: CASSQFAGQGEQFF

V gene: TRBV18
J gene: TRBJ1-2
CDR3 protein: CASSGGTGSGYGYTF

V gene: TRBV7-9
J gene: TRBJ2-5
CDR3 protein: CASSLNPETQYF

V gene: TRBV3-1/TRBV3-2
J gene: TRBJ2-1
CDR3 protein: CASSQGVRGRAYNEQFF

V gene: TRBV2
J gene: TRBJ2-5
CDR3 protein: CASSQGNGETQYF

V gene: TRBV7-2
J gene: TRBJ2-3
CDR3 protein: CASSLAETTRDTQYF

V gene: TRBV7-2
J gene: TRBJ2-1
CDR3 protein: CASSLVRTGGYNEQFF

V gene: TRBV6-2/TRBV6-3
J gene: TRBJ1-5
CDR3 protein: CASSFGLSQPQHF

V gene: TRBV24-1
J gene: TRBJ2-7
CDR3 protein: CATSDFGGYEQYF

V gene: TRBV11-2
J gene: TRBJ2-7
CDR3 protein: CASSLISYEQYF